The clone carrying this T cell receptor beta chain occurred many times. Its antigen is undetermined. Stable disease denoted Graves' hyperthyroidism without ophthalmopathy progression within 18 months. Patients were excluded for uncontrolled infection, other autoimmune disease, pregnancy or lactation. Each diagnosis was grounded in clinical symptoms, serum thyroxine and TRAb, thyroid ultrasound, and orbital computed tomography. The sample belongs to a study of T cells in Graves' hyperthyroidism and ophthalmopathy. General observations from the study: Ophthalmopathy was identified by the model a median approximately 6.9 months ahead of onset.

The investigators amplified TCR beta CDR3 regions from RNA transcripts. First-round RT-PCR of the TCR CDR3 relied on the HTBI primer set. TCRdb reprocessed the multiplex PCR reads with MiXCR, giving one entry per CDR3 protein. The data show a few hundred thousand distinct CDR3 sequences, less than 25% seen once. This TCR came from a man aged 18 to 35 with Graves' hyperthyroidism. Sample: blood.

CDR3 sequence: CASSLRGETGELFF. In DNA, the CDR3 is TGCGCCAGCAGCTTGAGGGGAGAGACCGGGGAGCTGTTTTTT. The chain uses TRBV5-1 and TRBJ2-2, with D perhaps given as TRBD1 or TRBD2 (5 bases each). From germline, CDR1 is SGHRS and CDR2 YFSETQ. This CDR3 has 14 amino acids. Between the trimmed V and J ends, which lost 1 base and 5 bases, there was a span of 9 bases.